The 21 T cell receptor beta chains reported below all come from one sample, sequenced in a study of blood T cell repertoires in COVID-19. Produced via immunoSEQ multiplex PCR; TCRdb's table is partial and in-frame only. The table lists 200,000 to 300,000 clones, around nine tenths of them singletons. The sequenced sample was PBMCs or T cells enriched from blood (not recorded which). The receptors here all came from a man in his forties or fifties who had recovered from COVID-19.

The chain recombines TRBV27 with TRBJ2-1; weak D call: TRBD1 (6 bases). V lost 7 bases and J lost 8, with 15 bases in between. Germline CDR1 is MNHEY and CDR2 is SMNVEV (reference sequence). The CDR3 contains 13 residues. CDR3 amino acids: CASTLGRGYEQFF. In DNA, the CDR3 is TGTGCCAGCACCCTGGGCAGGGGCTATGAGCAGTTCTTC.

The chain joins TRBV7-3 to TRBJ2-5; maybe TRBD2 (6 bases). V lost 5 bases, J lost 5 bases, and 15 bases lay in between. CDR1 and CDR2 (germline): SGHTA, FQGTGA. CDR3 length: 14 residues. CDR3 amino acids: CASSLVGGTETQYF. The CDR3, as DNA: TGTGCCAGCAGCCTAGTTGGCGGGACCGAGACCCAGTACTTC.

This sequence joins TRBV6-2 or TRBV6-3 and TRBJ1-2; D uncertain. Trimming took 5 bases from V and 6 from J, leaving 19 bases between them. Germline-derived CDR1 and CDR2 are MNHEY and SVGEGT. There are 15 residues in the CDR3. The CDR3 here is CASSQKERGRNGYTF. The CDR3 nucleotides are TGTGCCAGCAGTCAAAAAGAGAGAGGGAGGAATGGCTACACCTTC.

As regards this clone: The junction departs from germline at one end; a sequencing error may be responsible. The chain employs TRBV19 and TRBJ1-6, with a weak D call TRBD1 (5 bases). The germline gives CDR1 LNHDA, CDR2 SQIVND (reference sequence). This CDR3 has 14 amino acids. The CDR3 coding sequence is TGTGCCAGTACTATACCAGGGAATTGGTCACCCCTCCACTTT. Translation: CASTIPGNWSPLHF.

This clone has just one count. The V call is TRBV7-9, the J call TRBJ1-5; 11 positions agree with TRBD1. The CDR3 covers 18 residues. Germline CDR1 and CDR2: SEHNR and FQNEAQ (reference sequence). The trim removed 5 bases at V and 0 bases at J, leaving 9 bases unmatched. In DNA form, the CDR3 reads TGTGCCAGCAGCGAGGACAGGGGGCCGGTCCATAGCAATCAGCCCCAGCATTTT. This gives the protein CASSEDRGPVHSNQPQHF. Together with reference TRBV7-9 and TRBJ1-5, the CDR3 gives the full variable domain: DTGVSQNPRHKITKRGQNVTFRCDPISEHNRLYWYRQTLGQGPEFLTYFQNEAQLEKSRLLSDRFSAERPKGSFSTLEIQRTEQGDSAMYLCASSEDRGPVHSNQPQHFGDGTRLSIL.

The rearrangement uses TRBV3-1 (or the pseudogene TRBV3-2) and TRBJ1-1; 7 bases map to TRBD1. J lost 9 bases, V lost 4 bases, and 8 bases had no gene match. Germline V gene lookup returns CDR1 LGHDT and CDR2 YNNKEL (reference sequence). The CDR3 consists of 13 residues. The CDR3 bases are TGTGCCAGCAGCCTTGGGACAGAAGGGAAAGCTTTCTTT. As protein: CASSLGTEGKAFF.

This chain connects TRBV3-1 (or the pseudogene TRBV3-2) to TRBJ2-3, with 12 bases identical to TRBD2. Germline CDR1 and CDR2: LGHDT and YNNKEL (reference sequence). The CDR3 totals 16 residues. V lost 4 bases and J lost 3; bases outside the gene matches: 5. The CDR3 region is CASSLSGLAGTDTQYF. CDR3 nucleotides: TGTGCCAGCAGCCTTTCCGGACTAGCGGGGACAGATACGCAGTATTTT.

The CDR3: CAWRRLVGGKTSYEQYF. The CDR3 coding sequence is TGTGCCTGGCGACGACTAGTCGGGGGGAAAACCTCCTACGAGCAGTACTTC. This chain joins TRBV30 and TRBJ2-7, with 7 bases fitting TRBD2. J was trimmed by 0 bases and V by 5 bases; bases with no gene match: 16. The CDR3 covers 17 residues. In germline, CDR1 is GTSNPN, CDR2 SVGIG (reference sequence). Complete variable domain (other parts from reference TRBV30 and TRBJ2-7): SQTIHQWPATLVQPVGSPLSLECTVEGTSNPNLYWYRQAAGRGLQLLFYSVGIGQISSEVPQNLSASRPQDRQFILSSKKLLLSDSGFYLCAWRRLVGGKTSYEQYFGPGTRLTVT.

This chain links TRBV19 with TRBJ2-1, with D maybe TRBD2 (6 bases). V dropped 1 base and J dropped 2 bases, with 9 bases sitting between them. CDR3 size: 15 residues. Germline V gives CDR1 LNHDA, CDR2 SQIVND (reference sequence). The CDR3 DNA reads TGTGCCAGTAGTATAGGGACTACCCCCTACAATGAGCAGTTCTTC. This sequence encodes CASSIGTTPYNEQFF.

V usage is TRBV18 and J usage is TRBJ2-1; 11 bases fit TRBD1. Unmatched junction bases numbered 12, after V lost 3 bases and J lost 2 bases. From germline, CDR1 is KGHSH and CDR2 LQKENI. The CDR3 length is 19 residues. The CDR3: CASSPPPGTGGRTYNEQFF. CDR3 sequence (DNA): TGTGCCAGCTCACCCCCCCCCGGGACAGGGGGAAGGACCTACAATGAGCAGTTCTTC.

This clone was detected only once. The V call is TRBV5-6, the J call TRBJ1-1; TRBD1 matches at 9 bases. From germline, CDR1 is SGHDT and CDR2 YYEEEE. This CDR3 is 19 amino acids long. Trimming cost V 2 bases and J 1 base; bases outside gene matches: 15. The DNA for the CDR3 is TGTGCCAGCAGCTTAGATTGGGGAACGGGGGACAGGGAGAACACTGAAGCTTTCTTT. Its protein product is CASSLDWGTGDRENTEAFF.

The V gene is TRBV4-3, the J gene TRBJ1-5, with a weak D call TRBD1 (5 bases). Deletions cut 3 bases from V and 2 bases from J, with 14 bases between. CDR3 length: 16 amino acids. The germline V gene encodes CDR1 LGHNA and CDR2 YSLEER. CDR3 loop: CASSQMVGQGNQPQHF. The CDR3 DNA follows: TGCGCCAGCAGCCAGATGGTGGGGCAGGGCAATCAGCCCCAGCATTTT.

As regards this clone: The sample contains more than one DNA sequence encoding this CDR3. The chain is built from TRBV5-4 and TRBJ2-7, with TRBD1 identical over 7 bases. V was clipped by 4 bases and J by 3 bases; unmatched bases: 10. Germline CDR1 and CDR2: SGHNT and YYREEE (reference sequence). The CDR3 has 15 residues. CDR3 loop: CASSLRAGGFYEQYF. CDR3 nucleotides: TGTGCCAGCAGCCTCCGCGCAGGGGGTTTCTACGAGCAGTACTTC. Based on the CDR3 plus reference TRBV5-4 and TRBJ2-7, the full variable domain is ETGVTQSPTHLIKTRGQQVTLRCSSQSGHNTVSWYQQALGQGPQFIFQYYREEENGRGNFPPRFSGLQFPNYSSELNVNALELDDSALYLCASSLRAGGFYEQYFGPGTRLTVT.

The chain uses TRBV5-5 and TRBJ2-7; 11 nucleotides agree with TRBD2. The CDR3 runs 16 residues. Germline-derived CDR1 and CDR2 are SGHKS and YYEKEE (reference sequence). Unmatched junction bases numbered 9, after V lost 5 bases and J lost 2 bases. The CDR3: CASRGTSGRSPYEQYF. The CDR3 region has the DNA TGTGCCAGCAGGGGTACTAGCGGGAGATCCCCCTACGAGCAGTACTTC. The full variable domain, completed using reference TRBV5-5 and TRBJ2-7, is DAGVTQSPTHLIKTRGQQVTLRCSPISGHKSVSWYQQVLGQGPQFIFQYYEKEERGRGNFPDRFSARQFPNYSSELNVNALLLGDSALYLCASRGTSGRSPYEQYFGPGTRLTVT.

The chain links TRBV9 to TRBJ2-2; a possible D gene is TRBD2 (6 bases). Germline CDR1 is SGDLS and CDR2 is YYNGEE. The length of the CDR3 is 13 residues. Trimming left V 0 bases short and J 6 bases short, with 6 bases between. The CDR3 loop is CASSVERAGELFF. The CDR3 DNA reads TGTGCCAGCAGCGTAGAGCGGGCCGGGGAGCTGTTTTTT.

The V and J genes are TRBV28 and TRBJ2-3, with 7 bases aligning to TRBD1. Per the germline V gene, CDR1 is MDHEN and CDR2 is SYDVKM. V lost 6 bases and J lost 8; bases outside the gene matches: 11. The CDR3 contains 14 residues. The CDR3 loop reads CASRSSDREGTQYF. In DNA, the CDR3 is TGTGCCAGCAGAAGCTCCGACAGGGAAGGTACGCAGTATTTT.

V and J are TRBV3-1 (or the pseudogene TRBV3-2) and TRBJ1-6; 9 nucleotides align to TRBD1. V trimming: 4 bases; J trimming: 7 bases; junction bases outside the gene matches: 8. Germline lookup yields CDR1 LGHDT and CDR2 YNNKEL (reference sequence). This CDR3 is built from 16 residues. Here the CDR3 DNA reads TGTGCCAGCAGCCTAAGACAAGGGACAGGGAATTCACCCCTCCACTTT. Residues: CASSLRQGTGNSPLHF.

The chain combines TRBV2 with TRBJ1-4; D gene unclear. CDR1 and CDR2 (germline): SNHLY, FYNNEI. V was clipped by 7 bases and J by 12 bases, with 15 bases between them. The CDR3 consists of 12 residues. The CDR3 region is CASKGGPKELFF. The CDR3 DNA sequence: TGTGCCAGCAAGGGCGGGCCGAAGGAACTGTTTTTT.

This chain links TRBV11-3 with TRBJ2-7, with 7 bases aligning to TRBD1. Germline CDR1 SGHNT, CDR2 YENEEA. V was clipped by 3 bases and J by 3 bases; unmatched bases: 5. The CDR3 is 14 amino acids. The CDR3 bases are TGTGCCAGCAGCTTGAGGGACAGAAGCTACGAGCAGTACTTC. Encoded protein: CASSLRDRSYEQYF.

The chain joins TRBV2 to TRBJ1-6; the match to TRBD1 covers 10 bases. V lost 8 bases to trimming and J lost 6 bases; unmatched junction nucleotides: 4. CDR1 SNHLY and CDR2 FYNNEI come from the germline V gene. The length of the CDR3 is 14 residues. The CDR3 region has the DNA TGTGCCAGCGGAGGACAGGGGGGTAATTCACCCCTCCACTTT. Amino acids: CASGGQGGNSPLHF.

A few counts support this clone. The chain carries TRBV28 and TRBJ1-5; the match to TRBD1 covers 7 bases. Germline lookup yields CDR1 MDHEN and CDR2 SYDVKM. V gave up 6 bases and J gave up 5 bases; unmatched junction bases: 10. This CDR3 has 15 residues. The CDR3 loop is CASRYDDRADQPQHF. The CDR3 region has the DNA TGTGCCAGCAGATATGATGACAGGGCAGATCAGCCCCAGCATTTT.